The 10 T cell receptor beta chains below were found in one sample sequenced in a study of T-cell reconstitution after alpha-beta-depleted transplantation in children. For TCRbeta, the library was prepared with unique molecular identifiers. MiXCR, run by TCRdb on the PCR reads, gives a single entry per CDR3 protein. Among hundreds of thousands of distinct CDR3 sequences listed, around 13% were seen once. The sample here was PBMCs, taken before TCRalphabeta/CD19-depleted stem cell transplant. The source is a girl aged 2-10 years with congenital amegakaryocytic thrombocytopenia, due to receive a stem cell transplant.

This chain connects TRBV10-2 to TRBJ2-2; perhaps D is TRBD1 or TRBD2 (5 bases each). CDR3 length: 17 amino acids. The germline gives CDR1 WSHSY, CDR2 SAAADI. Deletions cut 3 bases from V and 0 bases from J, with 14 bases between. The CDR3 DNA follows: TGCGCCAGCAGTGATTGGGGCGGGCAGTCGAACACCGGGGAGCTGTTTTTT. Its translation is CASSDWGGQSNTGELFF.

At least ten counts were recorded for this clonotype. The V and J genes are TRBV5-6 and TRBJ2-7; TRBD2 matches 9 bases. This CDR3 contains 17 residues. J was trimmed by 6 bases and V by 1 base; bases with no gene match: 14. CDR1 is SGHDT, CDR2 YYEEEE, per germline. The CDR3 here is CASSLYSGSLLVFEQYF. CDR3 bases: TGTGCCAGCAGCTTGTATAGCGGGAGTCTCCTGGTATTCGAGCAGTACTTC.

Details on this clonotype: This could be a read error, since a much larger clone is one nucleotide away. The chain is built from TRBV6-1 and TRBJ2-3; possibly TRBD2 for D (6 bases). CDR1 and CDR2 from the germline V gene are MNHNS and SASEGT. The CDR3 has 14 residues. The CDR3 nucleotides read TGTGCCAGCAGACAGCGGGTTAGCACAGATATGCAGTATTTT. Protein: CASRQRVSTDMQYF.

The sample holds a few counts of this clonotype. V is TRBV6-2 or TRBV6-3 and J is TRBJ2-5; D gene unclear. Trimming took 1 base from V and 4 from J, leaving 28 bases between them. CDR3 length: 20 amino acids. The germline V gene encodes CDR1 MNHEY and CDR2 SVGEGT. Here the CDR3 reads CASSYLGPLLGLGWAETQYF. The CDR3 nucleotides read TGTGCCAGCAGTTACTTAGGGCCCCTTTTAGGGCTTGGGTGGGCAGAGACCCAGTACTTC.

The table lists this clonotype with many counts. CDR3: CASRQVVEQFF. CDR3 in DNA: TGTGCCAGCAGACAGGTCGTTGAGCAGTTCTTC. This rearrangement joins TRBV11-2 to TRBJ2-1; D perhaps matches TRBD1 (5 bases). CDR1 SGHAT and CDR2 FQNNGV come from the germline V gene. This CDR3 has 11 residues. V lost 6 bases, J lost 9 bases, and 9 bases lay in between. The variable domain in full, with the rest retrieved from reference TRBV11-2 and TRBJ2-1, is EAGVAQSPRYKIIEKRQSVAFWCNPISGHATLYWYQQILGQGPKLLIQFQNNGVVDDSQLPKDRFSAERLKGVDSTLKIQPAKLEDSAVYLCASRQVVEQFFGPGTRLTVL.

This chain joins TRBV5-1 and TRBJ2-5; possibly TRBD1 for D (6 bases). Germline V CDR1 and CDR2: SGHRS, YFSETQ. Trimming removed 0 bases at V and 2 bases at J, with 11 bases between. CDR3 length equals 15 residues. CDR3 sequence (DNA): TGCGCCAGCAGCTTGGGGGACACCTTACAAGAGACCCAGTACTTC. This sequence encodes CASSLGDTLQETQYF.

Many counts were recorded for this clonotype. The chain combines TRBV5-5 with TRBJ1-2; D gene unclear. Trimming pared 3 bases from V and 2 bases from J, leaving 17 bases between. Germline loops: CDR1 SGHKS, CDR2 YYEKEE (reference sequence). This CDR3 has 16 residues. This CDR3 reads CASSSRAGETNYGYTF. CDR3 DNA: TGTGCCAGCAGCTCCCGGGCCGGAGAAACCAACTATGGCTACACCTTC.

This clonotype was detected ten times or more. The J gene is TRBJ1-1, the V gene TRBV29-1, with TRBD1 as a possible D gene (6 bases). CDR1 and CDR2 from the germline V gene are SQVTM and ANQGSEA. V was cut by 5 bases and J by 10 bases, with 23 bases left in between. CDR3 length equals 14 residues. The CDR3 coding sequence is TGCAGCGTTCCCCTAAAAGGGGACACCTTGTCAGCTTTCTTT. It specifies CSVPLKGDTLSAFF.

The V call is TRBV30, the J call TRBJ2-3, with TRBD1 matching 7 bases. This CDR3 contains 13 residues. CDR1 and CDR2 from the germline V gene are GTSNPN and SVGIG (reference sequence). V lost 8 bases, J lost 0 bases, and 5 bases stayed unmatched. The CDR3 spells CAGKQGSTDTQYF. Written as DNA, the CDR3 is TGTGCCGGGAAACAGGGGAGCACAGATACGCAGTATTTT.

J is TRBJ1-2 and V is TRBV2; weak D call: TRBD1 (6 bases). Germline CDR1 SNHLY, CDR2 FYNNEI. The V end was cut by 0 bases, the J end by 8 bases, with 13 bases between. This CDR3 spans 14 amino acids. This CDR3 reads CASSEALTGIGYTF. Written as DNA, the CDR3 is TGTGCCAGCAGTGAAGCGCTAACAGGGATAGGCTACACCTTC.